The 5 T cell receptor beta chains below all came from one sample that was sequenced in a study of molecular identifiers for immune sequencing clone quantification. In TCRdb, the PCR reads were re-called with MiXCR into one record per CDR3 protein. The repertoire holds over 600,000 distinct CDR3 sequences, with 20% as singletons. Sequencing was carried out using naive CD8+ T cells from blood, with Jurkat cell RNA spiked in. As to subset: FACS-sorted CD8+CD4-CCR7+CD45RA+ naive T cells. The receptor set was obtained from a human donor in good health. Some libraries in this study had Jurkat cell RNA spiked in.

A note on this clonotype: One end of the junction does not line up with germline, which may come from a read error. The chain employs TRBV7-9 and TRBJ1-1, with D perhaps matching TRBD1 (5 bases). The CDR3 consists of 14 residues. The V gene's germline CDR1 is SEHNR and CDR2 FQNEAQ (reference sequence). The CDR3 sequence is CVSSPTELNTEAFF. For the CDR3, the DNA is TGTGTCAGCAGCCCGACAGAATTGAACACTGAAGCTTTCTTT.

The table lists this clonotype with a few counts. The chain carries TRBV6-1 and TRBJ1-1; possibly TRBD1 for D (6 bases). This CDR3 is built from 15 residues. The V gene's germline CDR1 is MNHNS and CDR2 SASEGT. Trimming pared 6 bases from V and 1 base from J, leaving 15 bases between. The CDR3 spells CASSVGGQSNTEAFF. Written as DNA, the CDR3 is TGTGCCAGCAGCGTGGGGGGACAATCGAACACTGAAGCTTTCTTT.

This clonotype was counted at least ten times. V and J are TRBV24-1 and TRBJ1-1; D may be TRBD1 (5 bases). From germline, CDR1 is KGHDR and CDR2 SFDVKD. The CDR3 spans 12 residues. V gave up 8 bases and J gave up 2 bases, with 8 bases separating them. The CDR3 here is CATTGPNTEAFF. DNA of the CDR3: TGTGCCACCACAGGGCCCAACACTGAAGCTTTCTTT.

This clonotype was seen ten or more times. The J gene is TRBJ2-3, the V gene TRBV11-2; D perhaps matches TRBD2 (5 bases). Germline values: CDR1 SGHAT, CDR2 FQNNGV. V was shortened by 1 base and J by 6 bases, with 14 bases between the two germline ends. The CDR3 runs to 15 residues. The CDR3: CASSLVGGRPDTQYF. The CDR3 nucleotides are TGTGCCAGCAGCTTAGTTGGCGGGCGCCCCGATACGCAGTATTTT.

This clonotype appeared many times. The V gene is TRBV7-6, the J gene TRBJ1-1; D might be TRBD1 (6 bases). In germline, CDR1 is SGHVS, CDR2 FNYEAQ. CDR3 length: 13 amino acids. The V gene lost 4 bases and the J gene lost 8 bases, with 14 bases spanning the gap. The CDR3 sequence is CASSSSSGTEAFF. Here the CDR3 DNA reads TGTGCCAGCAGCTCCTCTTCCGGGACAGAAGCTTTCTTT.